The clone carrying this T cell receptor beta chain has just one count. The sample comes from a study of shared clonotypes between healthy human individuals. Some clones are missing from TCRdb's copy, which holds only in-frame ones; the method was immunoSEQ multiplex PCR. Here the sample spans roughly 640,000 clones, about 96% being singletons. Germline lookup yields CDR1 MDHEN and CDR2 SYDVKM. CDR3 length: 15 residues. V shed 8 bases and J 0 bases; nucleotides not matched to a gene: 3. Sequences were obtained from naive CD4+ T cells sorted from blood. Subset in this sample: CD45RA+ positively selected. The chain uses TRBV28 and TRBJ1-3; 11 bases map to TRBD1. The clonotype comes from a woman aged 25 to 39 in good health. CDR3 in DNA: TGTGCCAGCGGGACAGGGGGAAGCTCTGGAAACACCATATATTTT. This sequence encodes CASGTGGSSGNTIYF.